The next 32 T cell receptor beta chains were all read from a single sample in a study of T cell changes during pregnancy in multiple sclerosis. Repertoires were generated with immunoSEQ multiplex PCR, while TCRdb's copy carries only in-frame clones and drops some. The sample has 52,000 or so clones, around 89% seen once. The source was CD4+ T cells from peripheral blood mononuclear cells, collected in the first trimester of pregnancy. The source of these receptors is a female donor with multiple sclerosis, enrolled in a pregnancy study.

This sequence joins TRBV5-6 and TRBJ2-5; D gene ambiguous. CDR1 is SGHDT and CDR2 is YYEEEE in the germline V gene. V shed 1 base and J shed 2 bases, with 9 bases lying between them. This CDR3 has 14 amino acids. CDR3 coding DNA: TGTGCCAGCAGCTTGACTATTCCGCAAGAGACCCAGTACTTC. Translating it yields CASSLTIPQETQYF. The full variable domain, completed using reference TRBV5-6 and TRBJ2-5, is DAGVTQSPTHLIKTRGQQVTLRCSPKSGHDTVSWYQQALGQGPQFIFQYYEEEERQRGNFPDRFSGHQFPNYSSELNVNALLLGDSALYLCASSLTIPQETQYFGPGTRLLVL.

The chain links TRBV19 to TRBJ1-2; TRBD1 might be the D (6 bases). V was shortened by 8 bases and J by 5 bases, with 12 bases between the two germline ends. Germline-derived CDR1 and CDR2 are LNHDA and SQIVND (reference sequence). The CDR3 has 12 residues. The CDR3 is CASLGAKYGYTF. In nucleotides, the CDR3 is TGTGCCAGTCTGGGGGCCAAATATGGCTACACCTTC.

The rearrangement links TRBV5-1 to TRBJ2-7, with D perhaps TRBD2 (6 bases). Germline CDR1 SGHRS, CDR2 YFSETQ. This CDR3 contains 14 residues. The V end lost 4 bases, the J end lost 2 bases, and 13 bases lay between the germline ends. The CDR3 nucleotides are TGCGCCAGCAGCCCGGGACTTACAACCTACGAGCAGTACTTC. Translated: CASSPGLTTYEQYF.

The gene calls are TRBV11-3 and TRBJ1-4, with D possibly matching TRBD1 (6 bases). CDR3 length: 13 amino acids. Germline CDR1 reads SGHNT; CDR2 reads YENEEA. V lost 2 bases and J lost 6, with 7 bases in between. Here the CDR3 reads CASSLSGDEKLFF. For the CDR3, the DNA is TGTGCCAGCAGCTTATCAGGGGATGAAAAACTGTTTTTT. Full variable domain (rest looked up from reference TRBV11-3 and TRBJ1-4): EAGVVQSPRYKIIEKKQPVAFWCNPISGHNTLYWYLQNLGQGPELLIRYENEEAVDDSQLPKDRFSAERLKGVDSTLKIQPAELGDSAVYLCASSLSGDEKLFFGSGTQLSVL.

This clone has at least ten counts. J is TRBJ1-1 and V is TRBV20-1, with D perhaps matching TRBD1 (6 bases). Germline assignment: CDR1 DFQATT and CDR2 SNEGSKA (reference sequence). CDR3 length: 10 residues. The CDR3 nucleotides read TGCAATGCAGGGGTTGCTGAAGCTTTCTTT. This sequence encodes CNAGVAEAFF.

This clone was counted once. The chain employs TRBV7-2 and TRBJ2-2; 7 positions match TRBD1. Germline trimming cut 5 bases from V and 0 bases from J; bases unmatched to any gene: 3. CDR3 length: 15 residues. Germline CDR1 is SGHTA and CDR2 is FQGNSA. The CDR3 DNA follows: TGTGCCAGCAGCCGAGACAGGGCGAACACCGGGGAGCTGTTTTTT. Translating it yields CASSRDRANTGELFF.

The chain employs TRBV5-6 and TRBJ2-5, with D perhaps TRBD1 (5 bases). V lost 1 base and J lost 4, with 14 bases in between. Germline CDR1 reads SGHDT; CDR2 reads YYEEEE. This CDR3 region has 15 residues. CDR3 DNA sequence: TGTGCCAGCAGCTTGTCGCCTGGGGCGATAGAGACCCAGTACTTC. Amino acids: CASSLSPGAIETQYF.

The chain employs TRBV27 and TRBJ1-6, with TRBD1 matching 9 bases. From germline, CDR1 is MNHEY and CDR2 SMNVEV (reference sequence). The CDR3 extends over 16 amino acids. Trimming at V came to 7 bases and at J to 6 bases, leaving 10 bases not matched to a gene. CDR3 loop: CASKRGDRDVNSPLHF. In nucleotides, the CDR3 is TGTGCCAGCAAGCGTGGGGACAGGGATGTTAATTCACCCCTCCACTTT.

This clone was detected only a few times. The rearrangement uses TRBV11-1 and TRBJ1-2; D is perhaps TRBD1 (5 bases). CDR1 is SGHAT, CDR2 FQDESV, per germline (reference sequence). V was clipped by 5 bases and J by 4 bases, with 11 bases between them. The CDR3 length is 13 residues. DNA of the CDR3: TGTGCCAGCAGCACCAGGGCCGGCTATGGCTACACCTTC. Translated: CASSTRAGYGYTF.

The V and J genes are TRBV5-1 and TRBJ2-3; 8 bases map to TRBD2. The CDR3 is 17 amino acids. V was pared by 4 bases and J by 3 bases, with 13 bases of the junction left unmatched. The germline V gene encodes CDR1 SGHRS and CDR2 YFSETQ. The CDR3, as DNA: TGCGCCAGCAGCCCGGCGGGAGGCACGTCACGAACAGATACGCAGTATTTT. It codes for CASSPAGGTSRTDTQYF.

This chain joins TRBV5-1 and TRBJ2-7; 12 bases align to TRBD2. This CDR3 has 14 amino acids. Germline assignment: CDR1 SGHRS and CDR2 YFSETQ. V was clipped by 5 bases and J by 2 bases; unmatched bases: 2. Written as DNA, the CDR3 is TGCGCCAGCAGTCGACTAGCGGGAGCCTACGAGCAGTACTTC. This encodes CASSRLAGAYEQYF.

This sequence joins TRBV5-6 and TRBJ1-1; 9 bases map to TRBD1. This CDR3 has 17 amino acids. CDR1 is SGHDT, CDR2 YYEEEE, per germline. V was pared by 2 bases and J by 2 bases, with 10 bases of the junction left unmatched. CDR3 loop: CASSLDYRGRLNTEAFF. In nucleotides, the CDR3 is TGTGCCAGCAGCTTAGATTACAGGGGGCGCTTAAACACTGAAGCTTTCTTT. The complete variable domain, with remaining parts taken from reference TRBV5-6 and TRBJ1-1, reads DAGVTQSPTHLIKTRGQQVTLRCSPKSGHDTVSWYQQALGQGPQFIFQYYEEEERQRGNFPDRFSGHQFPNYSSELNVNALLLGDSALYLCASSLDYRGRLNTEAFFGQGTRLTVV.

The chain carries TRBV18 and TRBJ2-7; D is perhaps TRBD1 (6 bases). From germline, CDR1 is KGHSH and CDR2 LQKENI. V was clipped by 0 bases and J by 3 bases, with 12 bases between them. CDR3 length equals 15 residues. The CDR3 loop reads CASSPPGTTYYEQYF. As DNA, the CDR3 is TGTGCCAGCTCACCACCGGGGACAACTTACTACGAGCAGTACTTC. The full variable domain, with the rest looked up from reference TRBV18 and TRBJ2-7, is NAGVMQNPRHLVRRRGQEARLRCSPMKGHSHVYWYRQLPEEGLKFMVYLQKENIIDESGMPKERFSAEFPKEGPSILRIQQVVRGDSAAYFCASSPPGTTYYEQYFGPGTRLTVT.

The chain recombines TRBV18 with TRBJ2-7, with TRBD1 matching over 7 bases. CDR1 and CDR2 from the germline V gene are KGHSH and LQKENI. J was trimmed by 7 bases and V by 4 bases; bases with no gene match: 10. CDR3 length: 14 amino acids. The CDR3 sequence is CASSLNRGAGEQYF. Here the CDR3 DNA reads TGTGCCAGCTCACTTAACAGGGGAGCTGGGGAGCAGTACTTC.

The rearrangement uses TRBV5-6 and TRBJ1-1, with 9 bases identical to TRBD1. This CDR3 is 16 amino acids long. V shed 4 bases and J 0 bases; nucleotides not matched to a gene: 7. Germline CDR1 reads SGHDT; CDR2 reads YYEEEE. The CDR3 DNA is TGTGCCAGCAGCCTCCCGGGACAGGGATTGAACACTGAAGCTTTCTTT. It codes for CASSLPGQGLNTEAFF.

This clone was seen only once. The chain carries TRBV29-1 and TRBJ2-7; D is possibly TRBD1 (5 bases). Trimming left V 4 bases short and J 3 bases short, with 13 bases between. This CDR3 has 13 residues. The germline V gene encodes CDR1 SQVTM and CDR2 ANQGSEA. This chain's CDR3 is CSVAQGTFYEQYF. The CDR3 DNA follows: TGCAGCGTTGCGCAGGGTACCTTCTACGAGCAGTACTTC.

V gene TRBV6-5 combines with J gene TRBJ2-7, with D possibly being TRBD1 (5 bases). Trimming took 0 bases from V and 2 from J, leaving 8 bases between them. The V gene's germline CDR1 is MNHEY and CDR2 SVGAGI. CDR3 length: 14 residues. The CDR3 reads CASSYSGVAYEQYF. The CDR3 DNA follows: TGTGCCAGCAGTTACTCAGGGGTAGCCTACGAGCAGTACTTC.

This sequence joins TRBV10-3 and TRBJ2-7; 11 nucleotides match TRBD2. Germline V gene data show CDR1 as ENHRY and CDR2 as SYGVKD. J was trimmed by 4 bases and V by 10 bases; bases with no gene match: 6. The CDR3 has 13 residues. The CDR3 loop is CATLTSGGYEQYF. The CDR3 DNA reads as TGTGCCACCCTAACTAGCGGGGGATACGAGCAGTACTTC.

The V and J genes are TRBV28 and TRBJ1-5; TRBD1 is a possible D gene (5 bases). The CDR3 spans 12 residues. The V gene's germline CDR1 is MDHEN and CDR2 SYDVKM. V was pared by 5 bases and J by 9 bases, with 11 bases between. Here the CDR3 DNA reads TGTGCCAGCAGTGCCCAGGGCGGGCCCCAGCATTTT. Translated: CASSAQGGPQHF.

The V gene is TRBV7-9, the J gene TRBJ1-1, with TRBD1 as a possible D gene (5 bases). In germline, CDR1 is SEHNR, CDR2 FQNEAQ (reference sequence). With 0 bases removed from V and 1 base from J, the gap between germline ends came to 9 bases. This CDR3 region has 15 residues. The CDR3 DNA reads TGTGCCAGCAGCTTAGCGCGGACACCGAACACTGAAGCTTTCTTT. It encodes CASSLARTPNTEAFF. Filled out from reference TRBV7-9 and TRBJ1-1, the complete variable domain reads DTGVSQNPRHKITKRGQNVTFRCDPISEHNRLYWYRQTLGQGPEFLTYFQNEAQLEKSRLLSDRFSAERPKGSFSTLEIQRTEQGDSAMYLCASSLARTPNTEAFFGQGTRLTVV.

CDR3 coding DNA: TGTGCCAGCAGCCCCGGGACAGCTAATGAAAAACTGTTTTTT. This codes for CASSPGTANEKLFF. V usage is TRBV5-6 and J usage is TRBJ1-4, with 7 bases that match TRBD1. Germline assignment: CDR1 SGHDT and CDR2 YYEEEE. This CDR3 contains 14 residues. V was pared by 4 bases and J by 3 bases, with 3 bases of the junction left unmatched.

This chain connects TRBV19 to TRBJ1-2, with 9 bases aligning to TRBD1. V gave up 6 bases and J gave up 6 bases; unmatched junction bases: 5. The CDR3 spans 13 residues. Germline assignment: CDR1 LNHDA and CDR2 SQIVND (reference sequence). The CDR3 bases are TGTGCCAGTAGCGGGAGACAGGGGGATGGCTACACCTTC. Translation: CASSGRQGDGYTF.

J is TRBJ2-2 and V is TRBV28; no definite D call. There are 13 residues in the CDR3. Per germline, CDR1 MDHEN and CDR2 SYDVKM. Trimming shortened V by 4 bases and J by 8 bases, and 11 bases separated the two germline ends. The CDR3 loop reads CASSSYPTGELFF. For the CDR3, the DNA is TGTGCCAGCAGTTCGTACCCGACTGGGGAGCTGTTTTTT.

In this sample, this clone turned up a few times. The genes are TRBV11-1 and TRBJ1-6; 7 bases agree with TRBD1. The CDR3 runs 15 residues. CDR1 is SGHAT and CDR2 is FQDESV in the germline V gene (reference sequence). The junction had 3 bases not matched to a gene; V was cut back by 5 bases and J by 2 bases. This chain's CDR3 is CASSRDRAYNSPLHF. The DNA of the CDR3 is TGTGCCAGCAGCCGCGACAGGGCCTATAATTCACCCCTCCACTTT.

Written as DNA, the CDR3 is TGTGCCAGCAGCGTAGACCCAGGAAGGGGCGTAAGAAACACCATATATTTT. Amino acids: CASSVDPGRGVRNTIYF. The V and J genes are TRBV9 and TRBJ1-3, with D possibly being TRBD1 (5 bases). The V gene's germline CDR1 is SGDLS and CDR2 YYNGEE. CDR3 length: 17 residues. The ends were cut back, 0 bases at V and 5 bases at J, with 18 bases in the middle.

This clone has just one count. The DNA for the CDR3 is TGTGCCAGCAGCTTAGGGCTAGCGGGGGGGCTGACCCAGTACTTC. This encodes CASSLGLAGGLTQYF. The chain couples TRBV7-2 to TRBJ2-5; 12 bases agree with TRBD2. Germline assignment: CDR1 SGHTA and CDR2 FQGNSA. The CDR3 totals 15 residues. Trimming at V came to 1 base and at J to 7 bases, leaving 4 bases not matched to a gene.

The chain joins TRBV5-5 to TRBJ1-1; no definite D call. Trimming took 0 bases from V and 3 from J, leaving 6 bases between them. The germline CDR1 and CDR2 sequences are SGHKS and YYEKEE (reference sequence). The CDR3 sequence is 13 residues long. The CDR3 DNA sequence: TGTGCCAGCAGCTTGGGGGGAGACACTGAAGCTTTCTTT. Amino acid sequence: CASSLGGDTEAFF.

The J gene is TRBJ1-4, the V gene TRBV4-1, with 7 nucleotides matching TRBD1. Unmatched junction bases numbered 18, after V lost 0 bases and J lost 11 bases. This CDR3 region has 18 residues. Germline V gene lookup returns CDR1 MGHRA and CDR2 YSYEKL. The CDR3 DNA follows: TGCGCCAGCAGCCAAGATAACGCCAGGGACAGTCGCTTGGGGAAACTGTTTTTT. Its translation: CASSQDNARDSRLGKLFF.

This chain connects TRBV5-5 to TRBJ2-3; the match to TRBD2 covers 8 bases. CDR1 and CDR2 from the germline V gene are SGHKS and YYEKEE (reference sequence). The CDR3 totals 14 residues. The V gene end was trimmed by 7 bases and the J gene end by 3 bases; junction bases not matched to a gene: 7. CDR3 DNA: TGTGCCAGCCTACGGGAGGGCAGGACAGATACGCAGTATTTT. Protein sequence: CASLREGRTDTQYF.

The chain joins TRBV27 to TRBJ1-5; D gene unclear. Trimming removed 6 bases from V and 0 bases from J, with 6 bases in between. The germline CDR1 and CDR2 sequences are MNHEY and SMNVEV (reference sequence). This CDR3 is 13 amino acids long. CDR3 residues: CASRQHSNQPQHF. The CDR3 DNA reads TGTGCCAGCAGACAGCATAGCAATCAGCCCCAGCATTTT.

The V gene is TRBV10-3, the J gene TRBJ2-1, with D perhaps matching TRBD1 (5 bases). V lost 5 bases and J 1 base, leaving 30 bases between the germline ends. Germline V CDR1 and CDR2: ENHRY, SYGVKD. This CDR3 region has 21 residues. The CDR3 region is CAISPTDLTVDPLVSYNEQFF. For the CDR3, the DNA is TGTGCCATCAGTCCGACCGACCTGACAGTGGATCCCCTCGTGTCCTACAATGAGCAGTTCTTC.

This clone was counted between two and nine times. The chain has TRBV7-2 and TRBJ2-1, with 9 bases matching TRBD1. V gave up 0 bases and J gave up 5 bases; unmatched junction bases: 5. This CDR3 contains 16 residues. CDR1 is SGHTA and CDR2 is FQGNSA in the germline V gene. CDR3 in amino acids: CASSLAGTGFDNEQFF. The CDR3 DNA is TGTGCCAGCAGCTTAGCGGGGACAGGGTTCGACAATGAGCAGTTCTTC.